This T cell receptor (beta chain) originates from a study of T cell responses to AZD1222 COVID-19 vaccine. Whole-study results and caveats: It should be noted that donors were predominantly white British and more often female, and clonal diversity was possibly underestimated.

This CDR3 has 15 amino acids. Trimming stripped 1 base from V and 6 bases from J, with 16 bases between. CDR1 is MGHDK, CDR2 SYGVNS, per germline. Assay: immunoSEQ multiplex PCR; the TCRdb copy retains only in-frame clones and omits some. The table has under 200,000 clones, 92% seen once. There are a few counts of this clone. Antigen: not known. This rearrangement joins TRBV25-1 to TRBJ2-7; the D gene could be TRBD1 or TRBD2 (5 bases each). The clonotype comes from an adult who received the AZD1222 COVID-19 vaccine. Source: peripheral blood, taken 28 days after the second AZD1222 dose. Written as DNA, the CDR3 is TGTGCCAGCAGTGAATCCGGGACCTCGCGCCCCGAGCAGTACTTC. Its protein is CASSESGTSRPEQYF.